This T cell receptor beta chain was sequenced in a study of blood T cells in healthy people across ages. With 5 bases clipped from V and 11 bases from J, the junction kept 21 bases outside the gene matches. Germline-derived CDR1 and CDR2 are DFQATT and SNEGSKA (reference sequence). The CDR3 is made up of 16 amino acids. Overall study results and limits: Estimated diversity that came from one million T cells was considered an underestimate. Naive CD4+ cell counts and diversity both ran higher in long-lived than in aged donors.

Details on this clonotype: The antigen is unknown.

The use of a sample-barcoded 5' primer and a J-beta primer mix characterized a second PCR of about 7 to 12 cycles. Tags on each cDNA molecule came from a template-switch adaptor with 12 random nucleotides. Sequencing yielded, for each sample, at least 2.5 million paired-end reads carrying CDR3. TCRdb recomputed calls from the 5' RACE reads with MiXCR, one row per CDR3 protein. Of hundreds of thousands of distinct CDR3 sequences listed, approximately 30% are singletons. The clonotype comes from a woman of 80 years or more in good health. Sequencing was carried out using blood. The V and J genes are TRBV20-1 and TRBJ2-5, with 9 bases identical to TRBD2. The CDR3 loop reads CSAVQREDLNFREQYF. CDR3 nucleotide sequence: TGCAGTGCTGTACAGCGGGAGGACTTAAACTTCCGTGAGCAGTACTTC.